The 13 T cell receptor beta chains below were found in one sample sequenced in a study of T cell repertoires in cytomegalovirus infection. MiXCR was run by TCRdb on the reads, yielding one entry per CDR3 protein. The sample lists under 300,000 distinct CDR3 sequences; 9% to 15% were seen once. Sequenced input: PBMCs. These TCRs come from a human donor in good health (CMV status not recorded). Some clones in this sample may be carry-over from other donors' samples.

The chain joins TRBV5-4 to TRBJ2-5; 9 positions agree with TRBD1. Per germline, CDR1 SGHNT and CDR2 YYREEE (reference sequence). The CDR3 is made up of 16 amino acids. V lost 2 bases, J lost 4 bases, and 9 bases stayed unmatched. The CDR3 coding sequence is TGTGCCAGCAGCTTCCCCGGACAGGGGCCCGGAGAGACCCAGTACTTC. As protein: CASSFPGQGPGETQYF.

The chain is built from TRBV6-2 or TRBV6-3 and TRBJ2-3; D gene uncertain. Germline lookup yields CDR1 MNHEY and CDR2 SVGEGT. V was clipped by 7 bases and J by 2 bases, with 10 bases between them. CDR3 size: 13 residues. The CDR3 loop is CASTDRSTDTQYF. The DNA for the CDR3 is TGTGCCAGCACGGATCGCTCCACAGATACGCAGTATTTT.

This clonotype was recorded a few times. The V call is TRBV6-2 or TRBV6-3, the J call TRBJ2-3; D call uncertain. V dropped 8 bases and J dropped 2 bases, with 23 bases sitting between them. Germline V gives CDR1 MNHEY, CDR2 SVGEGT. This CDR3 comprises 17 residues. The CDR3 DNA reads as TGTGCCAGCGGAGAGCCTCCTGTGGGCAGCGACACAGATACGCAGTATTTT. Amino acids: CASGEPPVGSDTDTQYF.

This clonotype was recorded at least ten times. The gene calls are TRBV7-2 and TRBJ1-2; the D gene is possibly TRBD1 (6 bases). V dropped 11 bases and J dropped 2 bases, with 27 bases sitting between them. CDR1 and CDR2 from the germline V gene are SGHTA and FQGNSA. There are 17 residues in the CDR3. CDR3 bases: TGTGCCGCTGAGGGGCCCAAGGCAGGGGCGACGAACTATGGCTACACCTTC. Translation gives CAAEGPKAGATNYGYTF.

This clonotype was picked up a small number of times. The chain combines TRBV29-1 with TRBJ2-2, with D perhaps TRBD1 (6 bases). V was trimmed by 5 bases and J by 3 bases, leaving 13 bases between them. CDR3 size: 14 residues. The germline CDR1 and CDR2 sequences are SQVTM and ANQGSEA. CDR3 loop: CSVYRDTHTGELFF. The DNA for the CDR3 is TGCAGCGTTTACCGGGACACACACACCGGGGAGCTGTTTTTT.

There are many counts of this clonotype. The chain carries TRBV7-2 and TRBJ2-2; 14 bases fit TRBD2. The junction had 7 bases not matched to a gene; V was cut back by 4 bases and J by 3 bases. The V gene's germline CDR1 is SGHTA and CDR2 FQGNSA. The length of the CDR3 is 18 residues. CDR3 in DNA: TGTGCCAGCAGCTCTTTTGGACTAGCGGGGGGCGACACCGGGGAGCTGTTTTTT. It yields the protein CASSSFGLAGGDTGELFF. Based on the CDR3 plus reference TRBV7-2 and TRBJ2-2, the full variable domain is GAGVSQSPSNKVTEKGKDVELRCDPISGHTALYWYRQSLGQGLEFLIYFQGNSAPDKSGLPSDRFSAERTGGSVSTLTIQRTQQEDSAVYLCASSSFGLAGGDTGELFFGEGSRLTVL.

V is TRBV11-2 and J is TRBJ1-2, with D hard to call. CDR3 length: 14 amino acids. Germline V gives CDR1 SGHAT, CDR2 FQNNGV. Trimming shortened V by 3 bases and J by 6 bases, and 14 bases separated the two germline ends. CDR3: CASSLGPVSHGYTF. The CDR3 bases are TGTGCCAGCAGCTTGGGTCCCGTTAGCCATGGCTACACCTTC.

This clonotype was picked up many times. This chain connects TRBV28 to TRBJ1-5, with D unclear. V was clipped by 6 bases and J by 0 bases, with 3 bases between them. The CDR3 spans 12 residues. The germline V gene has CDR1 MDHEN and CDR2 SYDVKM. The DNA of the CDR3 is TGTGCCAGCAGCTTTAGCAATCAGCCCCAGCATTTT. Translated: CASSFSNQPQHF.

In this sample, this clonotype turned up a few times. The J gene is TRBJ2-5, the V gene TRBV20-1; the match to TRBD2 covers 11 bases. This CDR3 spans 15 amino acids. CDR1 and CDR2 from the germline V gene are DFQATT and SNEGSKA (reference sequence). With 6 bases clipped from V and 1 base from J, the junction kept 7 bases outside the gene matches. The CDR3 DNA reads TGCAGTGCCCAGACTAGCGGGACTCTCCAAGAGACCCAGTACTTC. Amino acid sequence: CSAQTSGTLQETQYF.

This clonotype was seen many times. J is TRBJ1-4 and V is TRBV6-6, with 7 bases identical to TRBD1. Unmatched junction bases numbered 8, after V lost 6 bases and J lost 7 bases. The CDR3 is 14 residues long. CDR1 and CDR2 from the germline V gene are MNHNY and SVGAGI (reference sequence). The chain's CDR3 is CASRLDRDIEKLFF. As DNA, the CDR3 is TGTGCCAGCAGGCTAGACAGGGACATTGAAAAACTGTTTTTT.

This clonotype occurred many times. The V and J genes are TRBV7-2 and TRBJ2-4, with D perhaps matching TRBD2 (6 bases). The V end was cut by 1 base, the J end by 0 bases, with 13 bases between. The CDR3 length is 17 residues. Germline V gene sequence: CDR1 SGHTA, CDR2 FQGNSA. The CDR3 bases are TGTGCCAGCAGCTTAGAGGCGGGGAACATAGCCAAAAACATTCAGTACTTC. It codes for CASSLEAGNIAKNIQYF.

This clonotype was observed a handful of times. The genes are TRBV19 and TRBJ1-3; D is unclear. Germline V gives CDR1 LNHDA, CDR2 SQIVND (reference sequence). The germline V and J ends were trimmed by 9 bases and 4 bases, with 4 bases remaining between them. The CDR3 has 10 amino acids. The CDR3 DNA reads as TGTGCCAGCTGCGGAAACACCATATATTTT. This encodes CASCGNTIYF.

In its sample, this clonotype was seen many times. The rearrangement uses TRBV6-6 and TRBJ2-2; 8 nucleotides line up with TRBD2. Germline V gene sequence: CDR1 MNHNY, CDR2 SVGAGI (reference sequence). The CDR3 consists of 16 residues. The ends lost 6 bases at V and 0 bases at J; junction bases unmatched: 6. The CDR3 protein is CASRHAGGANTGELFF. Written as DNA, the CDR3 is TGTGCCAGCAGGCACGCCGGGGGGGCGAACACCGGGGAGCTGTTTTTT.